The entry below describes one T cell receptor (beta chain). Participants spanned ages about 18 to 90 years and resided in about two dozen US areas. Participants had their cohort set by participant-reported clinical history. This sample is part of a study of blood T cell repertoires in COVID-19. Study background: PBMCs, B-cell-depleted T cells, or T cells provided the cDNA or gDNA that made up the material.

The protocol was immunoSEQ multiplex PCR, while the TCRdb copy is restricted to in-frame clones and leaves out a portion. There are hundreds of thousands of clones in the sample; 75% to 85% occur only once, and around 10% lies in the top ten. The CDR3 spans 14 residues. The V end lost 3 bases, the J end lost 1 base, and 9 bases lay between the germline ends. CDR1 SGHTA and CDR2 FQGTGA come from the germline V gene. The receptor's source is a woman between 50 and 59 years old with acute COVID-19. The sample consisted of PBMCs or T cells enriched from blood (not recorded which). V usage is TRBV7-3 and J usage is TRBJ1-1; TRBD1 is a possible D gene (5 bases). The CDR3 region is CASSLGLQNTEAFF. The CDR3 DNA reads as TGTGCCAGCAGCTTGGGACTCCAGAACACTGAAGCTTTCTTT.